This T cell receptor (beta chain) was obtained from a study of glioma-infiltrating T cells after dendritic cell vaccination. Of note for this clone: Antigen specificity is unknown.

Repertoires were generated with immunoSEQ multiplex PCR, while TCRdb's copy carries only in-frame clones and drops some. This table has about 46,000 clones, approximately 91% appearing once. Study findings and constraints: The cohort had few patients with full blood and tumor sets.

Specified time point: after dendritic cell vaccination, including at tumor progression/relapse. The specimen comprised blood, sampled after dendritic cell vaccination. The receptor's source is a human donor with glioblastoma.

CDR3 region: CASTTRGGGQFF. For the CDR3, the DNA is TGTGCCAGCACAACTAGGGGGGGAGGGCAGTTCTTC. This chain joins TRBV6-5 and TRBJ2-1; tentatively, D is TRBD2 (7 bases). Germline CDR1 is MNHEY and CDR2 is SVGAGI. This CDR3 region has 12 residues. Deletions cut 7 bases from V and 12 bases from J, with 16 bases between.